The clone carrying this T cell receptor beta chain has ten or more counts. Its antigen is undetermined. A sample-barcoded 5' primer and a J-beta primer mix were used in a second PCR of about 7 to 11 cycles. A template-switch adaptor with 12 random nucleotides tagged each cDNA molecule. One entry per CDR3 protein results from TCRdb running MiXCR on the 5' RACE reads. The sample consists of over 500,000 distinct CDR3 sequences, approximately 52% of them appearing once. This sample is drawn from a study of blood T cells in healthy people across ages. Study-level points and caveats: Observed TCR beta diversity per million T cells went down as age went up. This fall followed a roughly linear course with age.

Each sample used at least 6.5 million PBMCs. With each sample, at least 5 micrograms of total RNA were extracted. The CDR3 covers 15 residues. Trimming cost V 2 bases and J 0 bases, with 11 bases left between them. CDR1 SGHTA and CDR2 FQGTGA come from the germline V gene. The source of this sequence is a woman of 80 years or more in good health. Sequenced: blood. The chain recombines TRBV7-3 with TRBJ2-7; TRBD1 is a possible D gene (5 bases). The CDR3 DNA follows: TGTGCCAGCAGCTTACGACAGAGCGACTCCTACGAGCAGTACTTC. Translated: CASSLRQSDSYEQYF.